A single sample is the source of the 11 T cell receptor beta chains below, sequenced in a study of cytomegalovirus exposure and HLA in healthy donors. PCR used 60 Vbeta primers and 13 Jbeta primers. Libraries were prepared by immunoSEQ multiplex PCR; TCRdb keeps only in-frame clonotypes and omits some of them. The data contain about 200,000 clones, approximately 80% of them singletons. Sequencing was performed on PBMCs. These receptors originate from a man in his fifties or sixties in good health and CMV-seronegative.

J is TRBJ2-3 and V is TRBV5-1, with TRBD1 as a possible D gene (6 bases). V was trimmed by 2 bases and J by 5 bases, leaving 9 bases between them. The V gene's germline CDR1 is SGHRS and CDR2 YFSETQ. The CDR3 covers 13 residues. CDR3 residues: CASSFGGIDTQYF. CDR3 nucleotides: TGCGCCAGCAGCTTTGGGGGCATAGATACGCAGTATTTT.

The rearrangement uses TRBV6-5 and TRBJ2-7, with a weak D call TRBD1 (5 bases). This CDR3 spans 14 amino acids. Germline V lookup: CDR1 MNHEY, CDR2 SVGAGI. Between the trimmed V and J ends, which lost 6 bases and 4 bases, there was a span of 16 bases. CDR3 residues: CASSPAGIRYEQYF. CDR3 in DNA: TGTGCCAGCAGCCCCGCAGGGATTCGATACGAGCAGTACTTC.

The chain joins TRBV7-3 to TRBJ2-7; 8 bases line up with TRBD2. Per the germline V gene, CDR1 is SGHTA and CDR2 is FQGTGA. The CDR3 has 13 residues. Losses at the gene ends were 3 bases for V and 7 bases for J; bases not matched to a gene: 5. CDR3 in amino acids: CASSFRGGLEQYF. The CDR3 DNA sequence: TGTGCCAGCAGCTTCCGGGGGGGGTTGGAGCAGTACTTC.

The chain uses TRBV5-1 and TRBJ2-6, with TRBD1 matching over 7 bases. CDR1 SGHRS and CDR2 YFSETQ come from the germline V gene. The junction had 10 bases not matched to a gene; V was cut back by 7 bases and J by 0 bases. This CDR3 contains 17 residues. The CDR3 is CASGLGGSYSGANVLTF. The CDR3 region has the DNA TGCGCCAGCGGTCTAGGGGGCTCTTACTCTGGGGCCAACGTCCTGACTTTC.

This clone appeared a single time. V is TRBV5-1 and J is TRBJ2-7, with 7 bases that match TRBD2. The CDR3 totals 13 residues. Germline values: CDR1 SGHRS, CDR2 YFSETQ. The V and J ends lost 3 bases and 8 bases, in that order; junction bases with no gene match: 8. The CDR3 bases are TGCGCCAGCAGCTCGTCGACTAGCTGGCAGCAGTACTTC. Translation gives CASSSSTSWQQYF.

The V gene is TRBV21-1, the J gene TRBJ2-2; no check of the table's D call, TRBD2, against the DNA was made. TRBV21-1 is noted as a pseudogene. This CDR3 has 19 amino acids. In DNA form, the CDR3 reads TGTGCCAGCAGCAAAGGAGGGGGACCCAGCGGGGCGAACACCGGGGAGCTGTTTTTT. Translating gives CASSKGGGPSGANTGELFF.

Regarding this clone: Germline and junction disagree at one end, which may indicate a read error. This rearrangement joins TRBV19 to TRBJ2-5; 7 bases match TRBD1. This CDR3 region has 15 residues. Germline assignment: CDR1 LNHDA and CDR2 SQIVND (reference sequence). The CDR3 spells CASSPRGNRQEAQYF. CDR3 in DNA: TGTGCCAGTAGTCCCAGGGGGAATCGACAAGAGGCCCAGTACTTC.

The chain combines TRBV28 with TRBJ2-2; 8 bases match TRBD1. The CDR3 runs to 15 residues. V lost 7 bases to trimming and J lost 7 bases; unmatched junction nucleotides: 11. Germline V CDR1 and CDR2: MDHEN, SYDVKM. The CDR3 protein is CASTVEQGGGGELFF. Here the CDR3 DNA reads TGTGCCAGCACCGTGGAACAGGGGGGAGGCGGGGAGCTGTTTTTT.

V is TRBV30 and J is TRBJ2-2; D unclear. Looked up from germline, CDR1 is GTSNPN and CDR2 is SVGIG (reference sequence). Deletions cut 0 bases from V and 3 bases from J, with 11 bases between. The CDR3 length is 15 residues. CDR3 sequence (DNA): TGTGCCTGGAGTGTACGCGGCAGCTACACCGGGGAGCTGTTTTTT. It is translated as CAWSVRGSYTGELFF. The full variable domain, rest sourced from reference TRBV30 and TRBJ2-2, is SQTIHQWPATLVQPVGSPLSLECTVEGTSNPNLYWYRQAAGRGLQLLFYSVGIGQISSEVPQNLSASRPQDRQFILSSKKLLLSDSGFYLCAWSVRGSYTGELFFGEGSRLTVL.

The DNA of the CDR3 is TGTGCCACCAGCAGAGTGGGGACAGGGAGGGACTATGGCTACACCTTC. Translated, it gives CATSRVGTGRDYGYTF. This chain joins TRBV15 and TRBJ1-2, with 9 positions matching TRBD1. Trimming removed 1 base from V and 3 bases from J; junction bases left unmatched: 6. Germline V gene sequence: CDR1 LNHNV, CDR2 YYDKDF (reference sequence). This CDR3 is 16 amino acids long.

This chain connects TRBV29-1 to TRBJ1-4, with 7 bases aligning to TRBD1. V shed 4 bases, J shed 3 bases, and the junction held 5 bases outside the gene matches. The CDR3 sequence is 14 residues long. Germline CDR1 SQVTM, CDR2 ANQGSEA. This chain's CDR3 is CSVGQGAPNEKLFF. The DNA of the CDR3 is TGCAGCGTTGGACAGGGAGCGCCTAATGAAAAACTGTTTTTT.